The rows below give T cell receptor beta chains drawn from one sample of a study of blood T cells in healthy people across ages. MiXCR, applied by TCRdb to the 5' RACE reads, yields one record per CDR3 protein. The table lists more than 1 million distinct CDR3 sequences, roughly 45% of them singletons. The material sequenced was blood. These receptor sequences come from a woman aged 55 to 70 in good health. CDR3s include the opening cysteine and the closing phenylalanine or tryptophan. Size values are once, few and many counts, or a class for expanded clones, and some rows have none.

j_call,v_call,clone_size,cdr3_aa
TRBJ2-4,TRBV6-1,.,CASTDWGLDKNIQYF
TRBJ2-1,TRBV10-3,few,CAIRETYDEQFF
TRBJ2-7,TRBV18,few,CASSPQDRVSYEQYF
TRBJ2-2,TRBV12-3/TRBV12-4,few,CASILSTGELFF
TRBJ2-4,TRBV24-1,.,CATSDARGQNIQYF
TRBJ1-5,TRBV5-1,few,CASSPQGPNSNQPQHF
TRBJ1-1,TRBV7-3,.,CASSNREGTEAFF
TRBJ2-1,TRBV4-1,.,CASSQSSGSGGDEQFF
TRBJ2-7,TRBV29-1,.,CSVHLQGNSYEQYF
TRBJ2-7,TRBV7-9,.,CASSPSRTGKTYEQYF
TRBJ2-1,TRBV20-1,.,CSARGPPLSGTFYNEQFF
TRBJ1-2,TRBV2,once,CASITTGEGGYTF
TRBJ2-5,TRBV5-1,once,CASSSDRPQETQYF
TRBJ1-1,TRBV6-6,.,CASRHPISGTGNTEAFF
TRBJ2-1,TRBV15,.,CATSRGGTSNEQFF
TRBJ2-3,TRBV6-2/TRBV6-3,.,CASSYPRQRQGDSLAGGFDTQYF
TRBJ1-2,TRBV5-6,.,CASSLGTVPYGYTF
TRBJ2-4,TRBV2,once,CASSPSGAGWEQYF
TRBJ2-1,TRBV4-1,few,CASSRDLLRAYNEQFF
TRBJ2-3,TRBV18,.,CASSPKGASGYSTDTQYF
TRBJ2-7,TRBV4-2,.,CAGSPGQGTRVSGEQYF
TRBJ1-2,TRBV10-3,.,CAISVGEGDGYTF
TRBJ2-7,TRBV20-1,few,CSAPTGTSYEQYF
TRBJ2-1,TRBV5-1,.,CASSWTSGGETQFF